The present T cell receptor beta chain was sequenced within a study of T cells after posttransplantation cyclophosphamide. This CDR3 comprises 14 residues. V lost 0 bases and J 7 bases, leaving 12 bases between the germline ends. The V gene's germline CDR1 is ENHRY and CDR2 SYGVKD. This clone was detected only a few times. The naive gate required viable CD3+CD4+ or CD3+CD8+ cells with CCR7+CD45RA+CD45RO-CD95-CD27+CD28+ phenotype. Only in-frame clones appear in the TCRdb table, and some are missing; sequencing was by immunoSEQ multiplex PCR. This table holds roughly 20,000 clones, 95% to 98% found once.

V usage is TRBV10-3 and J usage is TRBJ1-1, with D tentatively TRBD1 (5 bases). This receptor was taken from a man in his forties in good health, CMV-negative, and a related stem cell transplant donor. The specimen sequenced was naive CD4+ T cells sorted from PBMCs. The CDR3 protein is CAISESGIGVEAFF. The CDR3 DNA sequence: TGTGCCATCAGTGAGTCGGGGATAGGGGTTGAAGCTTTCTTT.